This is a list of T cell receptor beta chains from one sample in a study of blood T cells in healthy people across ages. One entry per CDR3 protein results from TCRdb running MiXCR on the 5' RACE reads. The table lists 800,000 to 950,000 distinct CDR3 sequences, 25% to 35% of them singletons. These data are also associated with another study on T cells of mothers and their children.

The sequencing input was blood. The receptors come from a woman between 35 and 50 years old in good health. The CDR3 runs from the conserved cysteine through the conserved F or W. The D gene is left open where the match is weak. Clone size, where shown, is once, few, many, or a class for clones that have expanded.

abundance	v_gene	d_gene	j_gene	CDR3aa	CDR3nt
few	TRBV7-9	TRBD2	TRBJ2-1	CASSLAVASGGIYNEQFF	TGTGCCAGCAGCTTAGCAGTGGCTAGCGGGGGGATCTACAATGAGCAGTTCTTC
NA	TRBV2	NA	TRBJ1-1	CASTIGTGNTEAFF	TGTGCCAGCACCATAGGGACTGGGAACACTGAAGCTTTCTTT
NA	TRBV7-9	TRBD1	TRBJ1-1	CASSFLGGTANTEAFF	TGTGCCAGCAGCTTCTTGGGGGGGACAGCGAACACTGAAGCTTTCTTT
many	TRBV5-6	NA	TRBJ1-2	CASSPPVRGSHYGYTF	TGTGCCAGCAGCCCACCGGTTCGGGGGAGCCACTATGGCTACACCTTC
NA	TRBV19	NA	TRBJ1-2	CASSIQDSYGYTF	TGTGCCAGTAGTATTCAGGACTCCTATGGCTACACCTTC
few	TRBV7-9	TRBD1	TRBJ1-2	CASSRRTGYGYTF	TGTGCCAGCAGCCGCAGGACAGGCTATGGCTACACCTTC
NA	TRBV5-1	TRBD2	TRBJ2-7	CASSLASGLAGYEQYF	TGCGCCAGCAGCTTGGCCTCGGGACTAGCAGGCTACGAGCAGTACTTC
few	TRBV3-1	NA	TRBJ2-5	CASSQKSYNQDSYQETQYF	TGTGCCAGCAGCCAAAAATCTTACAACCAGGACAGCTACCAAGAGACCCAGTACTTC
few	TRBV6-6	TRBD2	TRBJ2-1	CASRIAGGPYNEQFF	TGTGCCAGCAGGATAGCGGGGGGACCTTACAATGAGCAGTTCTTC
few	TRBV5-1	NA	TRBJ2-1	CASSLAGLATYNEQFF	TGCGCCAGCAGCTTGGCAGGATTAGCTACCTACAATGAGCAGTTCTTC
NA	TRBV11-2	NA	TRBJ1-6	CASSLDLGRVSSPLHF	TGTGCCAGCAGCTTAGATCTCGGCAGGGTCAGCTCACCCCTCCACTTT
NA	TRBV7-9	NA	TRBJ2-4	CASSFRAAKNIQYF	TGTGCCAGCAGCTTCCGGGCAGCCAAAAACATTCAGTACTTC
few	TRBV7-9	NA	TRBJ2-5	CVSSLGAGMEETQYF	TGTGTCAGCAGCTTAGGGGCAGGGATGGAGGAGACCCAGTACTTC
NA	TRBV6-6	NA	TRBJ1-2	CASSPRDGRAGYGYTF	TGTGCCAGCAGCCCGAGAGATGGCAGGGCAGGCTATGGCTACACCTTC
NA	TRBV12-3/TRBV12-4	NA	TRBJ2-3	CASSLGGPPDTQYF	TGTGCCAGCAGTTTAGGGGGGCCCCCAGATACGCAGTATTTT
NA	TRBV28	TRBD1	TRBJ1-2	CASSYRGLRDGYTF	TGTGCCAGCAGTTACAGGGGGCTTCGGGATGGCTACACCTTC
NA	TRBV7-2	NA	TRBJ1-1	CASSPPRQTMNTEAFF	TGTGCCAGCAGCCCGCCGCGACAGACCATGAACACTGAAGCTTTCTTT